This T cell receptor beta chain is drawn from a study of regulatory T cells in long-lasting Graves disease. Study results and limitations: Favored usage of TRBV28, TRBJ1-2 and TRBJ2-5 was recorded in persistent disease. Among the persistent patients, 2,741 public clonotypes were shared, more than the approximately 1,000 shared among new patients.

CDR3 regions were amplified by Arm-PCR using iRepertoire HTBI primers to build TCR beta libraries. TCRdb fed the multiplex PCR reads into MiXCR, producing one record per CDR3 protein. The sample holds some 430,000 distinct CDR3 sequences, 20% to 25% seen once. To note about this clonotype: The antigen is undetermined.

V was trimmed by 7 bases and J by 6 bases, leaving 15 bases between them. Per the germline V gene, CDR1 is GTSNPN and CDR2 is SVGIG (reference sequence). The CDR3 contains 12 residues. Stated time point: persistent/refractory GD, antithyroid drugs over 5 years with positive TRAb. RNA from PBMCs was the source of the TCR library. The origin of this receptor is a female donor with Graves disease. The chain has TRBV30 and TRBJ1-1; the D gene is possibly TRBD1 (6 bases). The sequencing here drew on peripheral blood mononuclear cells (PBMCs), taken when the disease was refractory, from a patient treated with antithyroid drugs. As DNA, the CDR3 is TGTGCCTCCCAATGGGCAGGGGCTGAAGCTTTCTTT. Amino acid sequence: CASQWAGAEAFF.